This TCR beta chain was sequenced during a study of identical twins. V shed 2 bases and J 6 bases; nucleotides not matched to a gene: 23. Germline-derived CDR1 and CDR2 are MNHEY and SMNVEV (reference sequence). CDR3 length equals 21 residues. TCRdb fed the 5' RACE reads into MiXCR, producing one record per CDR3 protein. The profile covers hundreds of thousands of distinct CDR3 sequences, with approximately 13% appearing a single time and approximately 7.9% taken by the ten largest. This clonotype was counted between two and nine times. This sample was also put to use in a study of yellow fever vaccine responses in identical twins.

The sequence was obtained from a woman between 18 and 29 years old in good health. The J gene is TRBJ2-3, the V gene TRBV27; 10 bases fit TRBD2. The sample comprised CD8+ T cells sorted from blood. DNA of the CDR3: TGTGCCAGCAGTTTAGGACTGGAGGCTAGCGGGAGAGAGCGACTGGCTGATACGCAGTATTTT. Translation gives CASSLGLEASGRERLADTQYF.